This passage covers 17 T cell receptor beta chains from one sample sequenced in a study of shared clonotypes between healthy human individuals. Assay used: immunoSEQ multiplex PCR; TCRdb lists only in-frame clones, some missing. This sample has about 1 million clones; 75% occur once, and the top ten carry about 1.5%. Sequencing was done on a sample of memory CD4+ T cells sorted from blood. As to subset: CD45RA-negative fraction. These receptor sequences come from a man aged 18 to 30 in good health.

The chain combines TRBV29-1 with TRBJ1-2, with D possibly matching TRBD1 (6 bases). Germline CDR1 SQVTM, CDR2 ANQGSEA. V lost 1 base, J lost 4 bases, and 13 bases lay in between. The CDR3 contains 14 residues. As DNA, the CDR3 is TGCAGCGTTGAAGGCTTCGGCAGGGGCTATGGCTACACCTTC. Amino acids: CSVEGFGRGYGYTF.

This chain joins TRBV19 and TRBJ2-4, with D possibly being TRBD2 (6 bases). The V end lost 9 bases, the J end lost 0 bases, and 12 bases lay between the germline ends. Per germline, CDR1 LNHDA and CDR2 SQIVND (reference sequence). CDR3 length: 14 residues. CDR3 region: CASYGGVAKNIQYF. The DNA of the CDR3 is TGTGCCAGCTACGGGGGAGTAGCCAAAAACATTCAGTACTTC.

The CDR3 is CASSLAVAGGDTQYF. The CDR3 coding sequence is TGTGCCAGCAGCCTGGCCGTTGCAGGGGGGGATACGCAGTATTTT. This chain connects TRBV7-9 to TRBJ2-3; tentative D call: TRBD1 (7 bases). The CDR3 is 15 residues long. CDR1 SEHNR and CDR2 FQNEAQ come from the germline V gene (reference sequence). V dropped 5 bases and J dropped 6 bases, with 18 bases sitting between them.

The chain is built from TRBV19 and TRBJ1-1; D is unresolved. The CDR3 contains 15 residues. Deletions cut 5 bases from V and 0 bases from J, with 13 bases between. Germline CDR1 is LNHDA and CDR2 is SQIVND (reference sequence). The CDR3 loop reads CASSFRRTMNTEAFF. The CDR3 DNA reads as TGTGCCAGTAGTTTCCGACGGACCATGAACACTGAAGCTTTCTTT.

This clone occurred a few times. The chain couples TRBV7-9 to TRBJ1-1; 9 nucleotides match TRBD1. Germline loops: CDR1 SEHNR, CDR2 FQNEAQ (reference sequence). The CDR3 spans 16 residues. Trimming at V came to 5 bases and at J to 0 bases, leaving 7 bases not matched to a gene. CDR3 sequence reads: CASSPPGQGLNTEAFF. The CDR3, as DNA: TGTGCCAGCAGCCCTCCGGGACAGGGATTGAACACTGAAGCTTTCTTT. Drawing the rest from reference TRBV7-9 and TRBJ1-1, the complete variable domain is DTGVSQNPRHKITKRGQNVTFRCDPISEHNRLYWYRQTLGQGPEFLTYFQNEAQLEKSRLLSDRFSAERPKGSFSTLEIQRTEQGDSAMYLCASSPPGQGLNTEAFFGQGTRLTVV.

The chain uses TRBV6-1 and TRBJ1-4; 10 positions agree with TRBD1. The ends lost 4 bases at V and 3 bases at J; junction bases unmatched: 2. Germline V CDR1 and CDR2: MNHNS, SASEGT. This CDR3 has 15 amino acids. CDR3 region: CASSGGQGANEKLFF. CDR3 DNA: TGTGCCAGCAGTGGAGGACAGGGGGCTAATGAAAAACTGTTTTTT.

This chain links TRBV19 with TRBJ1-5; D gene unclear. The CDR3 is 13 amino acids. The germline V gene encodes CDR1 LNHDA and CDR2 SQIVND (reference sequence). Trimming shortened V by 7 bases and J by 11 bases, and 18 bases separated the two germline ends. The CDR3 region has the DNA TGTGCCAGTATGAGTGCGGGAATTGAGACCCAGCATTTT. Translated: CASMSAGIETQHF.

Comments on this clone: It may be a read error: a sequence one base away is much more abundant. The V call is TRBV5-1, the J call TRBJ2-1, with TRBD1 matching over 7 bases. Germline V gives CDR1 SGHRS, CDR2 YFSETQ. CDR3 length: 16 residues. CDR3 loop: CASSDTLTGTYNGQFF. CDR3 bases: TGCGCCAGCAGCGATACCTTGACAGGGACCTACAATGGGCAGTTCTTC. The variable domain in full, with the rest retrieved from reference TRBV5-1 and TRBJ2-1, is KAGVTQTPRYLIKTRGQQVTLSCSPISGHRSVSWYQQTPGQGLQFLFEYFSETQRNKGNFPGRFSGRQFSNSRSEMNVSTLELGDSALYLCASSDTLTGTYNGQFFGPGTRLTVL.

J is TRBJ2-3 and V is TRBV5-1; D is ambiguous. Between the trimmed V and J ends, which lost 4 bases and 0 bases, there was a span of 12 bases. Germline values: CDR1 SGHRS, CDR2 YFSETQ. CDR3 length equals 15 residues. The DNA for the CDR3 is TGCGCCAGCAGCCAAGGACGACTCAGCACAGATACGCAGTATTTT. This sequence encodes CASSQGRLSTDTQYF. Drawing the rest from reference TRBV5-1 and TRBJ2-3, the complete variable domain is KAGVTQTPRYLIKTRGQQVTLSCSPISGHRSVSWYQQTPGQGLQFLFEYFSETQRNKGNFPGRFSGRQFSNSRSEMNVSTLELGDSALYLCASSQGRLSTDTQYFGPGTRLTVL.

This sequence joins TRBV5-1 and TRBJ2-5, with a tentative D call TRBD2 (5 bases). V lost 0 bases and J lost 4, with 19 bases in between. This CDR3 has 17 amino acids. Looked up from germline, CDR1 is SGHRS and CDR2 is YFSETQ. The CDR3 sequence: CASSLDRMAGGGETQYF. The CDR3 coding sequence is TGCGCCAGCAGCTTGGATAGGATGGCAGGCGGAGGAGAGACCCAGTACTTC. Using reference TRBV5-1 and TRBJ2-5 for the parts outside the CDR3, the full variable domain is KAGVTQTPRYLIKTRGQQVTLSCSPISGHRSVSWYQQTPGQGLQFLFEYFSETQRNKGNFPGRFSGRQFSNSRSEMNVSTLELGDSALYLCASSLDRMAGGGETQYFGPGTRLLVL.

This chain links TRBV19 with TRBJ1-1; TRBD1 matches at 7 bases. The CDR3 consists of 13 residues. J gave up 4 bases and V 7 bases, and 6 bases lay outside the gene matches. In germline, CDR1 is LNHDA, CDR2 SQIVND (reference sequence). The chain's CDR3 is CASNGRTGTEAFF. The CDR3 nucleotides read TGTGCCAGTAATGGGAGGACAGGCACTGAAGCTTTCTTT.

This clone was picked up one time. The V and J genes are TRBV7-8 and TRBJ1-5, with D unclear. Germline CDR1 SGHVS, CDR2 FQNEAQ. V dropped 5 bases and J dropped 1 base, with 9 bases sitting between them. The CDR3 spans 14 residues. In DNA, the CDR3 is TGTGCCAGCAGCCGACTCGAAAGCAATCAGCCCCAGCATTTT. Translated, it gives CASSRLESNQPQHF.

This clone appeared many times. The chain joins TRBV30 to TRBJ2-1; 13 nucleotides agree with TRBD2. This CDR3 has 19 amino acids. Trimming cost V 2 bases and J 3 bases; bases outside gene matches: 13. CDR1 and CDR2 from the germline V gene are GTSNPN and SVGIG (reference sequence). In DNA form, the CDR3 reads TGTGCCTGGAGTTTCTCCCGGACTAGCGGGAGTTCTTTCTACAATGAGCAGTTCTTC. Translation gives CAWSFSRTSGSSFYNEQFF. Complete variable domain (other parts from reference TRBV30 and TRBJ2-1): SQTIHQWPATLVQPVGSPLSLECTVEGTSNPNLYWYRQAAGRGLQLLFYSVGIGQISSEVPQNLSASRPQDRQFILSSKKLLLSDSGFYLCAWSFSRTSGSSFYNEQFFGPGTRLTVL.

This clone appeared once. The J gene is TRBJ1-4, the V gene TRBV5-6; D is ambiguous. Germline V gene data show CDR1 as SGHDT and CDR2 as YYEEEE. This CDR3 region has 14 residues. V was pared by 0 bases and J by 4 bases, with 7 bases between. In DNA form, the CDR3 reads TGTGCCAGCAGCTTGGTTGGTTTTAATGAAAAACTGTTTTTT. Translation: CASSLVGFNEKLFF.

In its sample, this clone was seen a few times. V usage is TRBV2 and J usage is TRBJ1-4; the D is unclear. CDR1 and CDR2 from the germline V gene are SNHLY and FYNNEI. The CDR3 has 13 residues. V shed 4 bases and J shed 4 bases, with 7 bases lying between them. CDR3 nucleotides: TGTGCCAGCAGTGCCGGTTTTAATGAAAAACTGTTTTTT. It encodes CASSAGFNEKLFF.

The genes are TRBV6-6 and TRBJ1-2; D is ambiguous. Germline V CDR1 and CDR2: MNHNY, SVGAGI (reference sequence). Trimming stripped 3 bases from V and 4 bases from J, with 9 bases between. The CDR3 consists of 13 residues. CDR3 bases: TGTGCCAGCAGTTATGAGCCGATCTATGGCTACACCTTC. Translating gives CASSYEPIYGYTF.

V and J are TRBV6-6 and TRBJ1-2, with D perhaps TRBD1 (5 bases). The CDR3 has 13 amino acids. Trimming stripped 6 bases from V and 1 base from J, with 9 bases between. In germline, CDR1 is MNHNY, CDR2 SVGAGI (reference sequence). CDR3 coding DNA: TGTGCCAGCAGCCCACAGGATAACTATGGCTACACCTTC. It codes for CASSPQDNYGYTF.